A single sample gave rise to the 26 T cell receptor beta chains below, sequenced in a study of T cells in Graves' hyperthyroidism and ophthalmopathy. The investigators amplified TCR beta CDR3 regions from RNA transcripts. TCR CDR3 underwent first-round RT-PCR with the HTBI primer set. MiXCR, applied by TCRdb to the multiplex PCR reads, yields one record per CDR3 protein. Counted here are under 350,000 distinct CDR3 sequences, over 15% occurring once; the ten biggest clones make up about 50%. Specimen: blood. These receptors were collected from a woman aged 55 to 70 with Graves' ophthalmopathy.

This clonotype was seen many times. The chain has TRBV28 and TRBJ2-3; TRBD2 might be the D (5 bases). Deletions cut 6 bases from V and 8 bases from J, with 27 bases between. Germline lookup yields CDR1 MDHEN and CDR2 SYDVKM. The CDR3 is 17 amino acids. The CDR3 DNA is TGTGCCAGCAGGAACGGTGCGGTCGGTACTAGGAGCGGTACGCAGTATTTT. Protein: CASRNGAVGTRSGTQYF.

This clonotype was observed a handful of times. This chain joins TRBV4-3 and TRBJ2-1, with 7 nucleotides matching TRBD2. CDR1 is LGHNA and CDR2 is YSLEER in the germline V gene. This CDR3 region has 14 residues. After removal of 7 bases from V and 3 bases from J, the junction contained 6 bases not matched to a gene. The CDR3 nucleotides are TGCGCCAGCAAGGCGGGGGTAAACTACAATGAGCAGTTCTTC. Encoded protein: CASKAGVNYNEQFF.

There are many counts of this clonotype. The gene calls are TRBV15 and TRBJ1-5; tentatively, D is TRBD1 (5 bases). This CDR3 comprises 16 residues. The V gene lost 0 bases and the J gene lost 0 bases, with 9 bases spanning the gap. Germline V lookup: CDR1 LNHNV, CDR2 YYDKDF (reference sequence). The CDR3 nucleotides read TGTGCCACCAGCAGAGAGGGGCCTTATAGCAATCAGCCCCAGCATTTT. Protein sequence: CATSREGPYSNQPQHF.

This clonotype was counted only a few times. The chain uses TRBV11-2 and TRBJ2-2; a weak D match, TRBD2 (7 bases). The germline V gene encodes CDR1 SGHAT and CDR2 FQNNGV. Deletions cut 5 bases from V and 6 bases from J, with 19 bases between. CDR3 length: 16 amino acids. CDR3 DNA sequence: TGTGCCAGCAGCCGACCGGGAAGGGGGAGGGCCGGGGAGCTGTTTTTT. Protein: CASSRPGRGRAGELFF.

As concerns this clonotype: At one end, the junction sequence differs from germline, possibly due to a read error. The rearrangement links TRBV10-3 to TRBJ2-6; 7 nucleotides agree with TRBD1. The CDR3 length is 20 residues. Germline lookup yields CDR1 ENHRY and CDR2 SYGVKD. CDR3 loop: CASSYLLTGAAVSGANVLTF. The CDR3, as DNA: TGTGCCAGCAGTTACTTACTCACAGGGGCCGCCGTCTCTGGGGCCAACGTCCTGACTTTC.

This clonotype showed up just a few times. The V and J genes are TRBV6-4 and TRBJ1-2; 8 bases match TRBD1. The CDR3 totals 15 residues. V lost 5 bases, J lost 0 bases, and 5 bases stayed unmatched. CDR1 and CDR2 from the germline V gene are MRHNA and SNTAGT. In nucleotides, the CDR3 is TGTGCCAGCAGTATCCGGACAGGGCCTAACTATGGCTACACCTTC. It encodes CASSIRTGPNYGYTF.

The J gene is TRBJ2-4, the V gene TRBV6-1; 7 nucleotides line up with TRBD1. The CDR3 has 17 residues. In germline, CDR1 is MNHNS, CDR2 SASEGT. The junction had 16 bases not matched to a gene; V was cut back by 3 bases and J by 8 bases. The CDR3, as DNA: TGTGCCAGCAGTGACGAAGACAGGGAGTTACTATCGGACATTCAGTACTTC. Its translation is CASSDEDRELLSDIQYF.

This clonotype was picked up a small number of times. V gene TRBV7-9 combines with J gene TRBJ2-7; the D is unclear. This CDR3 comprises 12 residues. Germline V lookup: CDR1 SEHNR, CDR2 FQNEAQ (reference sequence). Trimming took off 0 bases at V and 5 bases at J, with 5 bases between the two ends. The CDR3 DNA sequence: TGTGCCAGCAGCTTAGCAGGGCACGAGCAGTACTTC. Protein product: CASSLAGHEQYF.

This clonotype was found once. The V and J genes are TRBV5-1 and TRBJ2-6; unclear D gene. Trimming removed 6 bases at V and 2 bases at J, with 12 bases between. Germline values: CDR1 SGHRS, CDR2 YFSETQ. CDR3 length: 15 amino acids. CDR3 residues: CASTHDPTGANVLTF. The CDR3 DNA reads TGCGCCAGCACCCACGACCCCACTGGGGCCAACGTCCTGACTTTC.

The chain combines TRBV12-3 or TRBV12-4 with TRBJ1-1, with D possibly TRBD1 on 6 matching bases. V was trimmed by 7 bases and J by 0 bases, leaving 12 bases between them. This CDR3 spans 14 amino acids. CDR3 nucleotides: TGTGCCAGCACCCTCCAGGGGTTGAACACTGAAGCTTTCTTT. Translated, it gives CASTLQGLNTEAFF.

The chain has TRBV19 and TRBJ2-1; 10 nucleotides line up with TRBD1. Germline CDR1 LNHDA, CDR2 SQIVND (reference sequence). The CDR3 spans 16 residues. J was trimmed by 6 bases and V by 8 bases; bases with no gene match: 13. The CDR3 sequence is CASGPPWDRGGNEQFF. The CDR3 DNA follows: TGTGCCAGTGGTCCACCCTGGGACAGGGGCGGCAATGAGCAGTTCTTC.

This clonotype was seen ten or more times. The V and J genes are TRBV12-3 or TRBV12-4 and TRBJ1-1; D is unresolved. V dropped 5 bases and J dropped 2 bases, with 12 bases sitting between them. The CDR3 consists of 14 residues. The CDR3 reads CASSHIPVNTEAFF. The CDR3 DNA is TGTGCCAGCAGTCATATTCCGGTAAACACTGAAGCTTTCTTT.

This clonotype was recorded at least ten times. The rearrangement links TRBV7-2 to TRBJ2-1; 13 bases match TRBD2. The CDR3 has 23 amino acids. Germline CDR1 reads SGHTA; CDR2 reads FQGNSA. The V and J ends lost 4 bases and 0 bases, in that order; junction bases with no gene match: 21. The CDR3 nucleotides are TGTGCCAGCAGCTCACCTAGCCCGGGACGCGGACTAGCGGGGGTAAGCTCCTACAATGAGCAGTTCTTC. It encodes CASSSPSPGRGLAGVSSYNEQFF.

This clonotype occurred many times. The V call is TRBV2, the J call TRBJ1-5; tentative D call: TRBD1 (5 bases). Germline assignment: CDR1 SNHLY and CDR2 FYNNEI. The CDR3 covers 14 residues. The V end was cut by 3 bases, the J end by 3 bases, with 9 bases between. DNA of the CDR3: TGTGCCAGCAGTGACTTGGGGGACAATCAGCCCCAGCATTTT. Protein product: CASSDLGDNQPQHF.

The V and J genes are TRBV20-1 and TRBJ1-1, with unresolved D. Germline values: CDR1 DFQATT, CDR2 SNEGSKA (reference sequence). CDR3 length equals 14 residues. The ends were cut back, 2 bases at V and 0 bases at J, with 10 bases in the middle. CDR3 sequence reads: CSARRLAMNTEAFF. The CDR3 DNA reads as TGCAGTGCTAGAAGGCTGGCGATGAACACTGAAGCTTTCTTT.

The chain joins TRBV20-1 to TRBJ2-7; a possible D gene is TRBD2 (5 bases). V lost 5 bases and J lost 1, with 12 bases in between. Germline CDR1 DFQATT, CDR2 SNEGSKA (reference sequence). The CDR3 contains 13 residues. CDR3 nucleotides: TGCAGTGCTTGGACCTCGGGATCCTACGAGCAGTACTTC. It translates to CSAWTSGSYEQYF.

The table lists this clonotype with many counts. This chain connects TRBV11-2 to TRBJ2-7; 12 bases map to TRBD2. The CDR3 runs to 16 residues. V was pared by 4 bases and J by 4 bases, with 8 bases of the junction left unmatched. Per germline, CDR1 SGHAT and CDR2 FQNNGV. Here the CDR3 reads CASSSSRLAGVYEQYF. CDR3 DNA sequence: TGTGCCAGCAGCTCCTCGCGACTAGCGGGAGTATACGAGCAGTACTTC. Full variable domain (rest looked up from reference TRBV11-2 and TRBJ2-7): EAGVAQSPRYKIIEKRQSVAFWCNPISGHATLYWYQQILGQGPKLLIQFQNNGVVDDSQLPKDRFSAERLKGVDSTLKIQPAKLEDSAVYLCASSSSRLAGVYEQYFGPGTRLTVT.

The chain couples TRBV5-5 to TRBJ2-1; D assignment may be TRBD1 or TRBD2 (6 bases each). The CDR3 runs 16 residues. Germline V gives CDR1 SGHKS, CDR2 YYEKEE (reference sequence). The ends were cut back, 0 bases at V and 2 bases at J, with 12 bases in the middle. Here the CDR3 DNA reads TGTGCCAGCAGCTTGGATCCGGGGGCAGCCTACAATGAGCAGTTCTTC. Protein sequence: CASSLDPGAAYNEQFF.

The chain recombines TRBV27 with TRBJ2-6, with D perhaps TRBD1 or TRBD2 (5 bases each). CDR1 is MNHEY and CDR2 is SMNVEV in the germline V gene (reference sequence). V lost 8 bases, J lost 0 bases, and 8 bases lay in between. The CDR3 is 14 residues long. The CDR3: CASGDRSGANVLTF. The CDR3, as DNA: TGTGCCAGCGGGGACCGCTCTGGGGCCAACGTCCTGACTTTC.

This clonotype has a handful of counts. This chain uses TRBV19 with TRBJ2-7; TRBD2 is a possible D gene (5 bases). Between the trimmed V and J ends, which lost 2 bases and 2 bases, there was a span of 10 bases. Germline V gene sequence: CDR1 LNHDA, CDR2 SQIVND (reference sequence). CDR3 size: 14 residues. CDR3 DNA: TGTGCCAGTAGTATAAAGGACGGGACCTACGAGCAGTACTTC. Residues: CASSIKDGTYEQYF.

This clonotype was observed a handful of times. The chain joins TRBV20-1 to TRBJ2-7, with a possible D match to TRBD1 (6 bases). The length of the CDR3 is 14 residues. Germline V gives CDR1 DFQATT, CDR2 SNEGSKA (reference sequence). V was trimmed by 1 base and J by 4 bases, leaving 14 bases between them. CDR3 in amino acids: CSARAPAQGYEQYF. In nucleotides, the CDR3 is TGCAGTGCTAGAGCTCCGGCACAGGGATACGAGCAGTACTTC.

This clonotype was seen more than once but under ten times. The chain recombines TRBV5-1 with TRBJ2-1; 10 nucleotides agree with TRBD2. Losses at the gene ends were 4 bases for V and 4 bases for J; bases not matched to a gene: 5. CDR3 length: 15 residues. Germline V lookup: CDR1 SGHRS, CDR2 YFSETQ. CDR3 region: CASSKGLAEYNEQFF. CDR3 in DNA: TGCGCCAGCAGCAAAGGACTAGCGGAATACAATGAGCAGTTCTTC.

This sequence joins TRBV20-1 and TRBJ1-2; 9 bases map to TRBD1. The ends lost 3 bases at V and 6 bases at J; junction bases unmatched: 5. CDR1 is DFQATT, CDR2 SNEGSKA, per germline (reference sequence). The CDR3 contains 13 residues. The CDR3, as DNA: TGCAGTGCTAGCGACGGGACAGGGAATGGCTACACCTTC. Translating it yields CSASDGTGNGYTF.

This clonotype appeared a few times. This sequence joins TRBV5-8 and TRBJ2-3; the D gene is possibly TRBD1 (6 bases). Trimming took off 3 bases at V and 9 bases at J, with 17 bases between the two ends. From germline, CDR1 is SGHTS and CDR2 YDEGEE. There are 14 residues in the CDR3. CDR3 amino acids: CASSSQGTLATQYF. DNA for the CDR3: TGTGCCAGCAGCTCGCAGGGGACCCTAGCCACGCAGTATTTT.

In this sample, this clonotype turned up many times. The rearrangement links TRBV6-1 to TRBJ1-6, with D possibly TRBD1 on 5 matching bases. V was clipped by 2 bases and J by 7 bases, with 12 bases between them. This CDR3 is built from 15 residues. The germline CDR1 and CDR2 sequences are MNHNS and SASEGT. CDR3 nucleotide sequence: TGTGCCAGCAGTGAATTAGGGACCGACAATTCACCCCTCCACTTT. It codes for CASSELGTDNSPLHF.

This clonotype was observed many times. This chain joins TRBV7-2 and TRBJ2-1; perhaps TRBD2 as D (5 bases). The CDR3 covers 15 residues. V lost 0 bases, J lost 4 bases, and 10 bases lay in between. Per germline, CDR1 SGHTA and CDR2 FQGNSA. The CDR3 DNA is TGTGCCAGCAGCTTAGCAGGAGGATTTTACAATGAGCAGTTCTTC. Translated: CASSLAGGFYNEQFF.